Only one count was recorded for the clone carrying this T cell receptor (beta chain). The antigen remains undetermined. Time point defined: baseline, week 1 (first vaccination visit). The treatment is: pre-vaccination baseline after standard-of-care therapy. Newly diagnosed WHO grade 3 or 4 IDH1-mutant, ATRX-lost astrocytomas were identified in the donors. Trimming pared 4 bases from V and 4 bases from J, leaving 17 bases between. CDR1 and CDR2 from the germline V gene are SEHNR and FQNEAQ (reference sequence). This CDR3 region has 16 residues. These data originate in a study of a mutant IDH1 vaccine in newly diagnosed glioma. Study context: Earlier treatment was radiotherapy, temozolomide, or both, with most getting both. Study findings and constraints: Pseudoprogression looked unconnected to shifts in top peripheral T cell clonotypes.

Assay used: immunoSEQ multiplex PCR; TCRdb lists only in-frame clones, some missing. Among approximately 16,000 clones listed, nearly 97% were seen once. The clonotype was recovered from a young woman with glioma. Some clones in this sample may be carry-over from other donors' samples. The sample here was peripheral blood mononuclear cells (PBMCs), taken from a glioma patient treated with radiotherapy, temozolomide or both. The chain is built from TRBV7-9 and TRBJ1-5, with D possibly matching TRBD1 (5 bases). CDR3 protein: CASSSYNGGLNQPQHF. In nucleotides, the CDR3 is TGTGCCAGCAGCTCGTATAACGGGGGATTAAATCAGCCCCAGCATTTT.